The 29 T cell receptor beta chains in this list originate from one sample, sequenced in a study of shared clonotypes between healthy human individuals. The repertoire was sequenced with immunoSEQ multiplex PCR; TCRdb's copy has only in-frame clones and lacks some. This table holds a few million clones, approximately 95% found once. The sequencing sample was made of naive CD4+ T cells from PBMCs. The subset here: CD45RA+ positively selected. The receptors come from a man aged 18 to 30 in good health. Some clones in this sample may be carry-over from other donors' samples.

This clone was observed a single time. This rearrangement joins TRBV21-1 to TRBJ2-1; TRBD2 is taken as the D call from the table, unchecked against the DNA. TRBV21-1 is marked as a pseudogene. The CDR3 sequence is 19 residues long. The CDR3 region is CASSSQRTRVGSSYNEQFF. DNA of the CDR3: TGTGCCAGCAGCTCCCAAAGGACGAGGGTCGGGAGCTCCTACAATGAGCAGTTCTTC.

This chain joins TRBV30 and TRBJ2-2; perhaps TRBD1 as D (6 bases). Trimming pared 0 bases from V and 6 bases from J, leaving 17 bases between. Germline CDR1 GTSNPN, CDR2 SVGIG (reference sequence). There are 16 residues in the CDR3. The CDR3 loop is CAWSVHPGAAPGELFF. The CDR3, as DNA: TGTGCCTGGAGTGTACATCCAGGGGCTGCTCCCGGGGAGCTGTTTTTT.

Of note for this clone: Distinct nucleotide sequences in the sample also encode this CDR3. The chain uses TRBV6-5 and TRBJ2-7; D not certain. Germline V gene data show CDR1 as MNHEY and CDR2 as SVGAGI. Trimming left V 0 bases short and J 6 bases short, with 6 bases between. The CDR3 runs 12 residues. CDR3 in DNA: TGTGCCAGCAGTTACTCGTGGGGCGAGCAGTACTTC. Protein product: CASSYSWGEQYF.

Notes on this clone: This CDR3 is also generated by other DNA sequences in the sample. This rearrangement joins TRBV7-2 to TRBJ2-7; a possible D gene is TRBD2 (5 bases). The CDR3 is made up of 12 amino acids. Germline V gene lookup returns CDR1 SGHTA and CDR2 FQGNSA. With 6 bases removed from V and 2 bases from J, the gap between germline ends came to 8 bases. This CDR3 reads CASSLGAYEQYF. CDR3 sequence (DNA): TGTGCCAGCAGTCTCGGGGCCTACGAGCAGTACTTC.

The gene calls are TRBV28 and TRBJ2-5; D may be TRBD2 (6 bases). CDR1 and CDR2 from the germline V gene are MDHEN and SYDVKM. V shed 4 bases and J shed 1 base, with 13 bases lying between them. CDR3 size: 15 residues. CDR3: CASSSPSGGQETQYF. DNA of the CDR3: TGTGCCAGCAGTTCCCCGTCCGGGGGCCAAGAGACCCAGTACTTC.

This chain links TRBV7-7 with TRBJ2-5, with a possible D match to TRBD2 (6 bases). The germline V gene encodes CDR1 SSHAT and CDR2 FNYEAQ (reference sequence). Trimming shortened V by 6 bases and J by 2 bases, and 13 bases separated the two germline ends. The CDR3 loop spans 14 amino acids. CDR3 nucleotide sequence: TGTGCCAGCAGTCCCAGCGGGTATCAAGAGACCCAGTACTTC. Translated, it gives CASSPSGYQETQYF.

The CDR3 nucleotides read TGTGCCAGCAGTTTATTCGGGGGTCGATCCAAAAACATTCAGTACTTC. Its protein is CASSLFGGRSKNIQYF. The chain joins TRBV28 to TRBJ2-4, with D possibly matching TRBD2 (6 bases). CDR3 length equals 16 residues. Looked up from germline, CDR1 is MDHEN and CDR2 is SYDVKM. With 1 base removed from V and 2 bases from J, the gap between germline ends came to 12 bases.

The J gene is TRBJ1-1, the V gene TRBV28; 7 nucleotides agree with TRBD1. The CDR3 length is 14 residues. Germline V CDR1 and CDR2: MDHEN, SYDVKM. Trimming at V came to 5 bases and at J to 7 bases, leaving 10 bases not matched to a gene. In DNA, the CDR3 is TGTGCCAGCAGTATCCGGGACAGCCTATTTGAAGCTTTCTTT. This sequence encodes CASSIRDSLFEAFF.

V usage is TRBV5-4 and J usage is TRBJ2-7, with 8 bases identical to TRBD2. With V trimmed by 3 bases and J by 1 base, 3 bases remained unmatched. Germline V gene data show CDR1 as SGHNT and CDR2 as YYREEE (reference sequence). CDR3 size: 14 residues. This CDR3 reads CASSSGRVSYEQYF. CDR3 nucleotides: TGTGCCAGCAGCTCCGGGAGGGTTTCCTACGAGCAGTACTTC.

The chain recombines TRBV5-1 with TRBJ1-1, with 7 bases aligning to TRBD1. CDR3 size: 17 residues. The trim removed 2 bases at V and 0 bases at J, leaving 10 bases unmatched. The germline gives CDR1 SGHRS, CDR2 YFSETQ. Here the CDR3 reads CASSFGMGTVMNTEAFF. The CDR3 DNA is TGCGCCAGCAGCTTCGGCATGGGGACAGTAATGAACACTGAAGCTTTCTTT.

CDR3 sequence (DNA): TGTGCCAGTAGGAAGACATCAACTAATGAAAAACTGTTTTTT. Protein: CASRKTSTNEKLFF. J is TRBJ1-4 and V is TRBV19; D remains ambiguous. The CDR3 runs to 14 residues. Germline V lookup: CDR1 LNHDA, CDR2 SQIVND (reference sequence). V lost 6 bases and J 0 bases, leaving 8 bases between the germline ends.

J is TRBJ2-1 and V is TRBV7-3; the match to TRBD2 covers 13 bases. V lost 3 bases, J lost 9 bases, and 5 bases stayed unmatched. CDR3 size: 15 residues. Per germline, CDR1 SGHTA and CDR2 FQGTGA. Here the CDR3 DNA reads TGTGCCAGCAGCTTTGGACTAGCGGGAGATTTTGAGCAGTTCTTC. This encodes CASSFGLAGDFEQFF.

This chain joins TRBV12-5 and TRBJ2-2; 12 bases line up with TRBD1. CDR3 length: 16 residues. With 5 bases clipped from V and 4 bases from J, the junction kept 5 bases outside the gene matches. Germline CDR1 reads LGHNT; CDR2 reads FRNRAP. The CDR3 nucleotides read TGTGCTAGTGGTCGAGGGACAGGGGGCCGCACCGGGGAGCTGTTTTTT. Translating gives CASGRGTGGRTGELFF.

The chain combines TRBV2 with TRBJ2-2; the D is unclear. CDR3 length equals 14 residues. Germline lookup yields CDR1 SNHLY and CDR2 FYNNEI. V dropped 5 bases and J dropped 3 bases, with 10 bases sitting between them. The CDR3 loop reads CASSPFLDTGELFF. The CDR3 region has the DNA TGTGCCAGCAGTCCTTTTCTTGACACCGGGGAGCTGTTTTTT. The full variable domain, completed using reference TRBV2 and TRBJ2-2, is EPEVTQTPSHQVTQMGQEVILRCVPISNHLYFYWYRQILGQKVEFLVSFYNNEISEKSEIFDDQFSVERPDGSNFTLKIRSTKLEDSAMYFCASSPFLDTGELFFGEGSRLTVL.

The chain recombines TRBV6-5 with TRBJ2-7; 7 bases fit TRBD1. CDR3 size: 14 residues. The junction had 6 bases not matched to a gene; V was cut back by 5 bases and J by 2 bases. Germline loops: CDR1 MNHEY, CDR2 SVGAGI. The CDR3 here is CASSTRDSPYEQYF. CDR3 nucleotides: TGTGCCAGCAGTACCCGGGACAGTCCCTACGAGCAGTACTTC.

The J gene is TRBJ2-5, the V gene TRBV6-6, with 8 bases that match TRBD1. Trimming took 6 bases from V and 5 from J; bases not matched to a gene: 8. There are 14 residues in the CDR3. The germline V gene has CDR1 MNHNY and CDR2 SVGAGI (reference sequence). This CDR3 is CASSRTGWDETQYF. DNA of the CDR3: TGTGCCAGCAGCAGGACAGGGTGGGATGAGACCCAGTACTTC.

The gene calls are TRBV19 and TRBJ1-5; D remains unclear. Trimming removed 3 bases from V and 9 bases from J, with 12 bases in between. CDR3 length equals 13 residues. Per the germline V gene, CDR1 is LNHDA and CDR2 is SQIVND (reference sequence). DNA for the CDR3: TGTGCCAGTAGTATCGGAAAGCCAGGGCCCCAGCATTTT. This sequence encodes CASSIGKPGPQHF.

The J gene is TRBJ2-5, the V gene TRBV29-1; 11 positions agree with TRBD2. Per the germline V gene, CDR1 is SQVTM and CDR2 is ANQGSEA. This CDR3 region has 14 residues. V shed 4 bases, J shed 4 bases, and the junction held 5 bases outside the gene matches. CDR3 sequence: CSVGTSGSSETQYF. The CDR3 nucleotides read TGCAGCGTTGGCACTAGCGGGAGTTCAGAGACCCAGTACTTC.

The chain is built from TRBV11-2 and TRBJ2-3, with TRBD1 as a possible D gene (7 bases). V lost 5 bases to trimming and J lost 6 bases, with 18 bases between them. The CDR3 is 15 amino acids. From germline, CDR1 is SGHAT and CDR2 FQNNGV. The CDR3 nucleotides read TGTGCCAGCAGCGCATCCAGGGGGGTAGCCGATACGCAGTATTTT. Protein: CASSASRGVADTQYF.

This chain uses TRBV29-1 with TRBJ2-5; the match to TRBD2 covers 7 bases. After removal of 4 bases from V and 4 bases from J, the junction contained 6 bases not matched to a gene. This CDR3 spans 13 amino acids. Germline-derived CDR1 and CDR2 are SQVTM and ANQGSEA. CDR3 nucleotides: TGCAGCGTTGTGCGGGAGTGGGGAGAGACCCAGTACTTC. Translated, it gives CSVVREWGETQYF.

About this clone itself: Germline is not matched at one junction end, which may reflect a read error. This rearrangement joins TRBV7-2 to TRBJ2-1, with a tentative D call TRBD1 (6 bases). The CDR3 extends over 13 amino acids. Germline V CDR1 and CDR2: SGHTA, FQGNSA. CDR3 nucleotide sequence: TGTGCCAGCACCTTAGACAGGCTGCAGGAGCAGTTCTTC. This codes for CASTLDRLQEQFF.

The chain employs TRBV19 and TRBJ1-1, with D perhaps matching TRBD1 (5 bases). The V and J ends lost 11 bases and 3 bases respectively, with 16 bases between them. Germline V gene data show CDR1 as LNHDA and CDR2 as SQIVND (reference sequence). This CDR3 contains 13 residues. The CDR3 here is CASRGGRHTEAFF. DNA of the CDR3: TGTGCCTCCCGGGGGGGACGGCACACTGAAGCTTTCTTT.

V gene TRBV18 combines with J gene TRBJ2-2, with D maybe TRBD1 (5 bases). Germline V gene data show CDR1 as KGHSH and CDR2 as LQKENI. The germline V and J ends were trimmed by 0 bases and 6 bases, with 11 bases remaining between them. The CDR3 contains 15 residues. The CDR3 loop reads CASSPPRGYAGELFF. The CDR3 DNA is TGTGCCAGCTCACCACCTAGGGGATACGCCGGGGAGCTGTTTTTT.

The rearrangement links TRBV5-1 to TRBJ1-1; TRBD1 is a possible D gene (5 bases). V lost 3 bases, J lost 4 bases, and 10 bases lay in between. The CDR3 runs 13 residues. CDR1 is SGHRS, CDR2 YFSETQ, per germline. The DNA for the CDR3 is TGCGCCAGCAGCTGGGGACTGAGCACTGAAGCTTTCTTT. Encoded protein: CASSWGLSTEAFF.

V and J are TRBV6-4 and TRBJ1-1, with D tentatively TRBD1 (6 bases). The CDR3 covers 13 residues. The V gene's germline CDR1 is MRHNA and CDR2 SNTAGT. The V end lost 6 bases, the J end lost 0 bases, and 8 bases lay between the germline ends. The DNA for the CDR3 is TGTGCCAGCAGCACAGGGATGAACACTGAAGCTTTCTTT. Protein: CASSTGMNTEAFF.

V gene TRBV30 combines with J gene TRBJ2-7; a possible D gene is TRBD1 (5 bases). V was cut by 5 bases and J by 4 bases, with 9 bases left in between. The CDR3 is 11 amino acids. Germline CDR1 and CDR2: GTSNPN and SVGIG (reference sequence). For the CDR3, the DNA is TGTGCCTGGGGACAACAATACGAGCAGTACTTC. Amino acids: CAWGQQYEQYF.

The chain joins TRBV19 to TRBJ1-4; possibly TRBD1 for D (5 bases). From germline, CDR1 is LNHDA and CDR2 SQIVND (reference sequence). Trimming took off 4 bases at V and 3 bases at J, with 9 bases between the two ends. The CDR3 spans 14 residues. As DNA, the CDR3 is TGTGCCAGTAGTAACCAAGGGGCTAATGAAAAACTGTTTTTT. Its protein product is CASSNQGANEKLFF.

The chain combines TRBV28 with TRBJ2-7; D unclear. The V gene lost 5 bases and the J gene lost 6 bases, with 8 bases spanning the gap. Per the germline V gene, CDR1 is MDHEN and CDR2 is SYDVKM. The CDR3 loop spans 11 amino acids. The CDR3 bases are TGTGCCAGCAGTCCCCCCCCCGAGCAGTACTTC. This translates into CASSPPPEQYF.

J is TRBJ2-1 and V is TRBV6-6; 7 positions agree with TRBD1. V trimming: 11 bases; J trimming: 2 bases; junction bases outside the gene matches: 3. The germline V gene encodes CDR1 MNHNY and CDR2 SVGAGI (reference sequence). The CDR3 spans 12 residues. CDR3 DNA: TGTGCCTCCCAGGGGGCCTACAATGAGCAGTTCTTC. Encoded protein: CASQGAYNEQFF.